These 19 T cell receptor beta chains were all obtained from the same sample, sequenced in a study of shared T cell receptors in the human thymus. The assay was immunoSEQ multiplex PCR, and TCRdb's table has in-frame clones only and misses some. The repertoire includes about 610,000 clones, approximately 87% of them detected once, and 0.0095% to 0.012% sits in the top ten. The sample was also reused in another study, on human thymus T cells.

The sequenced material came from thymocytes. The receptor source for this set is a boy under three years old with a congenital heart defect.

The gene calls are TRBV28 and TRBJ2-4, with D possibly TRBD2 on 6 matching bases. Trimming left V 2 bases short and J 6 bases short, with 11 bases between. This CDR3 spans 14 amino acids. Germline-derived CDR1 and CDR2 are MDHEN and SYDVKM. CDR3 nucleotide sequence: TGTGCCAGCAGTTTAAGCGGGTCGGGAAACATTCAGTACTTC. Protein sequence: CASSLSGSGNIQYF.

This chain connects TRBV11-2 to TRBJ1-4; 7 bases line up with TRBD1. After removal of 5 bases from V and 2 bases from J, the junction contained 11 bases not matched to a gene. CDR1 is SGHAT, CDR2 FQNNGV, per germline. The CDR3 has 17 amino acids. The CDR3: CASSQREGALTNEKLFF. The CDR3 nucleotides read TGTGCCAGCAGCCAACGGGAGGGGGCATTGACTAATGAAAAACTGTTTTTT.

This sequence joins TRBV5-1 and TRBJ2-3; 10 bases map to TRBD2. Germline CDR1 is SGHRS and CDR2 is YFSETQ. The CDR3 covers 15 residues. The ends lost 1 base at V and 6 bases at J; junction bases unmatched: 5. The CDR3 sequence is CASSLSGRATDTQYF. The CDR3 bases are TGCGCCAGCAGCTTGAGCGGGAGGGCCACCGATACGCAGTATTTT.

The chain is built from TRBV27 and TRBJ2-6, with D uncertain. V was trimmed by 10 bases and J by 0 bases, leaving 4 bases between them. Germline assignment: CDR1 MNHEY and CDR2 SMNVEV (reference sequence). This CDR3 has 12 residues. Here the CDR3 reads CATSSGANVLTF. CDR3 nucleotide sequence: TGTGCCACTAGCTCTGGGGCCAACGTCCTGACTTTC.

The rearrangement joins TRBV4-3 to TRBJ1-3; tentative D call: TRBD1 (5 bases). The CDR3 has 16 residues. Trimming removed 0 bases at V and 0 bases at J, with 9 bases between. Looked up from germline, CDR1 is LGHNA and CDR2 is YSLEER. The CDR3 DNA reads as TGCGCCAGCAGCCAAGAACGGGGGGTCTCTGGAAACACCATATATTTT. This encodes CASSQERGVSGNTIYF.

The rearrangement joins TRBV6-6 to TRBJ2-1; 7 bases align to TRBD2. The CDR3 is made up of 12 amino acids. Germline CDR1 is MNHNY and CDR2 is SVGAGI (reference sequence). V lost 10 bases, J lost 5 bases, and 5 bases stayed unmatched. CDR3 amino acids: CATGLTNNEQFF. In nucleotides, the CDR3 is TGTGCCACGGGACTAACTAACAATGAGCAGTTCTTC.

The chain employs TRBV7-9 and TRBJ2-1; 9 positions agree with TRBD1. After removal of 8 bases from V and 7 bases from J, the junction contained 9 bases not matched to a gene. This CDR3 region has 14 residues. Germline assignment: CDR1 SEHNR and CDR2 FQNEAQ (reference sequence). CDR3 region: CASSKGTGPNEQFF. The CDR3 DNA reads as TGTGCCAGCTCGAAAGGGACAGGGCCAAATGAGCAGTTCTTC. Complete variable domain (other parts from reference TRBV7-9 and TRBJ2-1): DTGVSQNPRHKITKRGQNVTFRCDPISEHNRLYWYRQTLGQGPEFLTYFQNEAQLEKSRLLSDRFSAERPKGSFSTLEIQRTEQGDSAMYLCASSKGTGPNEQFFGPGTRLTVL.

V gene TRBV27 combines with J gene TRBJ2-1, with a tentative D call TRBD2 (6 bases). The germline V gene has CDR1 MNHEY and CDR2 SMNVEV (reference sequence). The CDR3 covers 16 residues. The V gene lost 4 bases and the J gene lost 7 bases, with 20 bases spanning the gap. The CDR3 reads CASSSRGKGPWNEQFF. In DNA, the CDR3 is TGTGCCAGCAGTTCCCGGGGGAAGGGACCGTGGAATGAGCAGTTCTTC.

The gene calls are TRBV4-1 and TRBJ2-7, with 10 bases fitting TRBD2. Trimming took 0 bases from V and 6 from J; bases not matched to a gene: 11. CDR3 length: 17 residues. Germline CDR1 MGHRA, CDR2 YSYEKL. The chain's CDR3 is CASSQDPASGRPSEQYF. The CDR3 coding sequence is TGCGCCAGCAGCCAAGATCCCGCTAGCGGGAGACCGTCCGAGCAGTACTTC.

The rearrangement joins TRBV4-2 to TRBJ2-3; 7 positions agree with TRBD2. With 0 bases clipped from V and 2 bases from J, the junction kept 5 bases outside the gene matches. Germline lookup yields CDR1 LGHNA and CDR2 YNFKEQ. CDR3 length: 16 amino acids. This CDR3 reads CASSQEEGGVTDTQYF. In DNA, the CDR3 is TGTGCCAGCAGCCAAGAGGAGGGAGGGGTCACAGATACGCAGTATTTT.

The rearrangement uses TRBV6-1 and TRBJ1-4, with D possibly TRBD1 on 5 matching bases. Trimming removed 3 bases at V and 5 bases at J, with 13 bases between. Germline V gives CDR1 MNHNS, CDR2 SASEGT. The CDR3 covers 15 residues. CDR3 loop: CASSEGGDSNEKLFF. CDR3 sequence (DNA): TGTGCCAGCAGTGAGGGGGGGGACTCGAATGAAAAACTGTTTTTT.

The rearrangement links TRBV9 to TRBJ2-7; 9 bases are shared with TRBD2. CDR1 is SGDLS, CDR2 YYNGEE, per germline. This CDR3 contains 15 residues. Losses at the gene ends were 4 bases for V and 6 bases for J; bases not matched to a gene: 11. The CDR3: CASSSTGTSLTEQYF. DNA of the CDR3: TGTGCCAGCAGCTCAACCGGGACTAGCCTCACCGAGCAGTACTTC.

The V gene is TRBV5-4, the J gene TRBJ2-7, with TRBD2 identical over 7 bases. This CDR3 contains 12 residues. CDR1 SGHNT and CDR2 YYREEE come from the germline V gene (reference sequence). The V gene end was trimmed by 2 bases and the J gene end by 5 bases; junction bases not matched to a gene: 1. The CDR3 nucleotides read TGTGCCAGCAGCTTCCGGGGGGACGAGCAGTACTTC. Its translation: CASSFRGDEQYF.

The V and J genes are TRBV4-2 and TRBJ2-1, with D tentatively TRBD2 (5 bases). V lost 2 bases and J 0 bases, leaving 11 bases between the germline ends. Germline values: CDR1 LGHNA, CDR2 YNFKEQ. This CDR3 is 16 amino acids long. CDR3 sequence reads: CASSQSTRDSYNEQFF. The CDR3 DNA sequence: TGTGCCAGCAGCCAAAGTACCCGGGACTCCTACAATGAGCAGTTCTTC.

The V gene is TRBV29-1, the J gene TRBJ2-7; 8 bases match TRBD2. This CDR3 is built from 11 residues. Germline V CDR1 and CDR2: SQVTM, ANQGSEA. The ends lost 6 bases at V and 6 bases at J; junction bases unmatched: 4. CDR3 in DNA: TGCAGCGTGGGACTAGAGGGCGAGCAGTACTTC. This gives the protein CSVGLEGEQYF.

The rearrangement uses TRBV29-1 and TRBJ2-7; 7 bases align to TRBD2. V lost 5 bases, J lost 0 bases, and 1 base stayed unmatched. Germline lookup yields CDR1 SQVTM and CDR2 ANQGSEA. The CDR3 loop spans 12 amino acids. The CDR3 nucleotides read TGCAGCGTTCGGGACTACTCCTACGAGCAGTACTTC. This encodes CSVRDYSYEQYF.

The CDR3 here is CASSQVEGAPNYGYTF. CDR3 nucleotides: TGCGCCAGCAGCCAAGTCGAAGGGGCCCCCAACTATGGCTACACCTTC. The chain combines TRBV4-3 with TRBJ1-2; D perhaps matches TRBD1 (5 bases). V lost 1 base, J lost 2 bases, and 14 bases lay in between. The CDR3 covers 16 residues. In germline, CDR1 is LGHNA, CDR2 YSLEER.

This chain joins TRBV9 and TRBJ2-1; D unresolved. The CDR3 is made up of 14 amino acids. V was shortened by 3 bases and J by 4 bases, with 11 bases between the two germline ends. CDR1 and CDR2 from the germline V gene are SGDLS and YYNGEE. CDR3 loop: CASSALDTYNEQFF. The CDR3 DNA is TGTGCCAGCAGCGCCTTAGACACTTACAATGAGCAGTTCTTC.

V and J are TRBV20-1 and TRBJ2-1, with D perhaps TRBD2 (5 bases). The V gene lost 6 bases and the J gene lost 7 bases, with 10 bases spanning the gap. This CDR3 contains 11 residues. CDR1 and CDR2 from the germline V gene are DFQATT and SNEGSKA (reference sequence). DNA of the CDR3: TGCAGTGCCCGGGAAACTAATGAGCAGTTCTTC. This sequence encodes CSARETNEQFF.